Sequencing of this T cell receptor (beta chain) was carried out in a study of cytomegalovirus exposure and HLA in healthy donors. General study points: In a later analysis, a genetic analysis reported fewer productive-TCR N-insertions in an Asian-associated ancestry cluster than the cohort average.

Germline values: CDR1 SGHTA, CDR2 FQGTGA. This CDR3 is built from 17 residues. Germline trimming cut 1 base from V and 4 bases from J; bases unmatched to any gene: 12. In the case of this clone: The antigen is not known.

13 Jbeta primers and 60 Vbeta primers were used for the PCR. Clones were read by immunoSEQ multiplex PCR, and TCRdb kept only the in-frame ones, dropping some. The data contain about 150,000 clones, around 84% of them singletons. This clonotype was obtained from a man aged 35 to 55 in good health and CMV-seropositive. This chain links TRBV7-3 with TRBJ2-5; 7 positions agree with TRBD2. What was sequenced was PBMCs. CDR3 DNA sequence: TGTGCCAGCAGCTTAATCGGCGGGAGAAGTGGGAGAGAGACCCAGTACTTC. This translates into CASSLIGGRSGRETQYF.